These 23 T cell receptor beta chains share one sample of origin, sequenced in a study of cytomegalovirus exposure and HLA in healthy donors. PCR amplification relied on 60 Vbeta primers (plus 13 Jbeta primers). Profiled with immunoSEQ multiplex PCR; TCRdb holds only in-frame clones, not every one. The table lists more than 85,000 clones, around 70% of them singletons. Sequenced: PBMCs. The receptors shown here come from a man aged 35 to 55 in good health and CMV-seronegative.

This sequence joins TRBV14 and TRBJ2-7, with 10 positions matching TRBD2. The germline gives CDR1 SGHDN, CDR2 FVKESK. Trimming took 0 bases from V and 2 from J; bases not matched to a gene: 4. The CDR3 extends over 16 amino acids. The CDR3 sequence: CASSQESGLAAYEQYF. For the CDR3, the DNA is TGTGCCAGCAGCCAAGAATCCGGACTAGCGGCCTACGAGCAGTACTTC.

The rearrangement uses TRBV10-2 and TRBJ2-3; D is uncertain. CDR1 is WSHSY and CDR2 is SAAADI in the germline V gene. V was shortened by 4 bases and J by 4 bases, with 9 bases between the two germline ends. The CDR3 is made up of 13 amino acids. CDR3 in DNA: TGCGCCAGCAGTGTGGAGATCCCAGATACGCAGTATTTT. This encodes CASSVEIPDTQYF.

This rearrangement joins TRBV7-9 to TRBJ1-1; 10 bases agree with TRBD1. CDR3 length: 15 amino acids. CDR1 is SEHNR and CDR2 is FQNEAQ in the germline V gene (reference sequence). With V trimmed by 5 bases and J by 3 bases, 6 bases remained unmatched. As DNA, the CDR3 is TGTGCCAGCAGCCGACGGACAGGGGGTGACACTGAAGCTTTCTTT. Protein product: CASSRRTGGDTEAFF.

The gene calls are TRBV5-6 and TRBJ2-7, with 8 bases aligning to TRBD1. CDR1 and CDR2 from the germline V gene are SGHDT and YYEEEE. This CDR3 contains 16 residues. Losses at the gene ends were 2 bases for V and 4 bases for J; bases not matched to a gene: 11. The CDR3 coding sequence is TGTGCCAGCAGCTTTTACGCAATTGGACAGGGATACGAGCAGTACTTC. Amino acid sequence: CASSFYAIGQGYEQYF.

This sequence joins TRBV25-1 and TRBJ1-1; TRBD1 matches at 7 bases. Germline CDR1 and CDR2: MGHDK and SYGVNS. The CDR3 runs to 15 residues. The trim removed 3 bases at V and 6 bases at J, leaving 10 bases unmatched. CDR3 region: CASSDTRGVTAEAFF. CDR3 nucleotide sequence: TGTGCCAGCAGTGACACCAGGGGGGTCACCGCTGAAGCTTTCTTT.

The chain uses TRBV27 and TRBJ1-2, with D unclear. CDR1 and CDR2 from the germline V gene are MNHEY and SMNVEV (reference sequence). Trimming left V 1 base short and J 1 base short, with 10 bases between. The CDR3 extends over 15 amino acids. The CDR3 protein is CASSLWWGDNYGYTF. As DNA, the CDR3 is TGTGCCAGCAGTTTATGGTGGGGAGATAACTATGGCTACACCTTC.

The rearrangement links TRBV5-1 to TRBJ1-3; D possibly corresponds to TRBD1 (6 bases). CDR1 is SGHRS, CDR2 YFSETQ, per germline. The CDR3 is 17 amino acids. Trimming pared 4 bases from V and 0 bases from J, leaving 17 bases between. The CDR3 DNA follows: TGCGCCAGCAGCCCCGCGGACAGCGGCTCCTCTGGAAACACCATATATTTT. Protein sequence: CASSPADSGSSGNTIYF.

The chain has TRBV7-9 and TRBJ2-5; D may be TRBD1 (8 bases). The V end lost 2 bases, the J end lost 5 bases, and 15 bases lay between the germline ends. Germline lookup yields CDR1 SEHNR and CDR2 FQNEAQ (reference sequence). The length of the CDR3 is 15 residues. CDR3 DNA: TGTGCCAGCAGCTTAATAGGACAGGGAGGGGAGACCCAGTACTTC. This encodes CASSLIGQGGETQYF.

The rearrangement joins TRBV6-5 to TRBJ1-1, with D maybe TRBD1 (6 bases). Germline V lookup: CDR1 MNHEY, CDR2 SVGAGI. Trimming removed 5 bases from V and 2 bases from J, with 15 bases in between. CDR3 length: 15 amino acids. CDR3 in DNA: TGTGCCAGCAGTACCGGGGGGGCGGTTAACACTGAAGCTTTCTTT. This gives the protein CASSTGGAVNTEAFF.

This chain connects TRBV28 to TRBJ2-3, with a tentative D call TRBD2 (6 bases). V shed 5 bases and J shed 0 bases, with 12 bases lying between them. Germline V CDR1 and CDR2: MDHEN, SYDVKM. This CDR3 has 15 amino acids. CDR3 DNA sequence: TGTGCCAGCAGTCCAGCGGGTTCGAGCACAGATACGCAGTATTTT. Its protein product is CASSPAGSSTDTQYF.

The rearrangement links TRBV6-6 to TRBJ2-7, with 8 nucleotides matching TRBD2. Losses at the gene ends were 4 bases for V and 6 bases for J; bases not matched to a gene: 5. Looked up from germline, CDR1 is MNHNY and CDR2 is SVGAGI (reference sequence). This CDR3 contains 13 residues. The CDR3 sequence is CASSLTAGAEQYF. The CDR3 region has the DNA TGTGCCAGCAGTTTGACAGCGGGGGCCGAGCAGTACTTC.

This clone was observed once. The J gene is TRBJ2-7, the V gene TRBV6-1; 11 nucleotides match TRBD2. CDR1 and CDR2 (germline): MNHNS, SASEGT. This CDR3 comprises 16 residues. V trimming: 1 base; J trimming: 0 bases; junction bases outside the gene matches: 2. The CDR3, as DNA: TGTGCCAGCAGTGAAGAGGGACTAGCGGCCTCCTACGAGCAGTACTTC. Translated: CASSEEGLAASYEQYF.

In this sample, this clone turned up once. Other DNA sequences of this sample code for an identical CDR3. This chain uses TRBV7-2 with TRBJ1-4; 8 bases align to TRBD1. After removal of 1 base from V and 8 bases from J, the junction contained 3 bases not matched to a gene. Germline V gives CDR1 SGHTA, CDR2 FQGNSA. The CDR3 sequence is 14 residues long. This CDR3 is CASSLVGQGEKLFF. Written as DNA, the CDR3 is TGTGCCAGCAGCTTAGTAGGACAGGGCGAAAAACTGTTTTTT. Full variable domain (outside the CDR3, taken from reference TRBV7-2 and TRBJ1-4): GAGVSQSPSNKVTEKGKDVELRCDPISGHTALYWYRQSLGQGLEFLIYFQGNSAPDKSGLPSDRFSAERTGGSVSTLTIQRTQQEDSAVYLCASSLVGQGEKLFFGSGTQLSVL.

This chain connects TRBV7-2 to TRBJ2-1, with TRBD2 matching over 8 bases. The length of the CDR3 is 16 residues. Germline CDR1 SGHTA, CDR2 FQGNSA. Germline trimming cut 5 bases from V and 0 bases from J; bases unmatched to any gene: 6. The CDR3 nucleotides are TGTGCCAGCAGCACCAGAAGCGGGAGCTCCTACAATGAGCAGTTCTTC. As protein: CASSTRSGSSYNEQFF.

The chain recombines TRBV6-5 with TRBJ1-2; D may be TRBD1 (6 bases). The CDR3 spans 15 residues. Germline V gene data show CDR1 as MNHEY and CDR2 as SVGAGI. V was trimmed by 0 bases and J by 1 base, leaving 9 bases between them. In DNA form, the CDR3 reads TGTGCCAGCAGTTACTCACAGGGTTTTAACTATGGCTACACCTTC. Translation gives CASSYSQGFNYGYTF.

This clone has only a few counts. V gene TRBV27 combines with J gene TRBJ2-7; 8 bases align to TRBD1. The ends lost 4 bases at V and 1 base at J; junction bases unmatched: 3. Germline lookup yields CDR1 MNHEY and CDR2 SMNVEV (reference sequence). The CDR3 is made up of 14 amino acids. The CDR3 is CASSWDRFSYEQYF. DNA for the CDR3: TGTGCCAGCAGTTGGGACAGGTTTTCCTACGAGCAGTACTTC.

This clone was counted a few times. J is TRBJ2-5 and V is TRBV18, with D possibly TRBD1 on 5 matching bases. V was trimmed by 6 bases and J by 3 bases, leaving 5 bases between them. From germline, CDR1 is KGHSH and CDR2 LQKENI. The CDR3 runs to 11 residues. In DNA form, the CDR3 reads TGTGCCAGCTCCAGGGAAGAGACCCAGTACTTC. Encoded protein: CASSREETQYF. Full variable domain (outside the CDR3, taken from reference TRBV18 and TRBJ2-5): NAGVMQNPRHLVRRRGQEARLRCSPMKGHSHVYWYRQLPEEGLKFMVYLQKENIIDESGMPKERFSAEFPKEGPSILRIQQVVRGDSAAYFCASSREETQYFGPGTRLLVL.

The CDR3, as DNA: TGTGCCAGCTCACCATTGGCCGGGTTAGGAAAGATTCAGCCCCAGCATTTT. Translating it yields CASSPLAGLGKIQPQHF. V and J are TRBV18 and TRBJ1-5, with D uncertain. In germline, CDR1 is KGHSH, CDR2 LQKENI. The CDR3 is 17 amino acids. Trimming cost V 2 bases and J 6 bases, with 20 bases left between them.

In its sample, this clone was seen once. V gene TRBV19 combines with J gene TRBJ2-5; D might be TRBD2 (5 bases). The CDR3 spans 13 residues. Germline V gene sequence: CDR1 LNHDA, CDR2 SQIVND (reference sequence). V shed 4 bases and J shed 5 bases, with 11 bases lying between them. The CDR3 is CASSNTRRETQYF. The DNA for the CDR3 is TGTGCCAGTAGTAATACTAGGAGGGAGACCCAGTACTTC.

The V gene is TRBV6-5, the J gene TRBJ2-7, with a possible D match to TRBD1 (5 bases). Germline V CDR1 and CDR2: MNHEY, SVGAGI. The CDR3 contains 13 residues. V was shortened by 2 bases and J by 2 bases, with 7 bases between the two germline ends. The CDR3: CASSYAGTYEQYF. The CDR3 DNA is TGTGCCAGCAGTTACGCAGGGACCTACGAGCAGTACTTC.

V and J are TRBV29-1 and TRBJ2-5, with 9 bases aligning to TRBD1. The end of the DNA fits TRBJ2-7 better, so the J call may be wrong. The CDR3 consists of 15 residues. Germline lookup yields CDR1 SQVTM and CDR2 ANQGSEA. Here the CDR3 reads CSVGSQDRGSYEQYF. CDR3 nucleotides: TGCAGCGTTGGATCCCAGGACAGGGGCTCCTACGAGCAGTACTTC.

CDR3 loop: CASSPGFLRLAKNIQYF. In DNA, the CDR3 is TGTGCCAGCAGCCCGGGATTCCTGAGACTAGCCAAAAACATTCAGTACTTC. The gene calls are TRBV7-9 and TRBJ2-4; tentative D call: TRBD2 (5 bases). Germline-derived CDR1 and CDR2 are SEHNR and FQNEAQ (reference sequence). Trimming removed 5 bases from V and 0 bases from J, with 17 bases in between. The CDR3 is 17 residues long.

The rearrangement links TRBV19 to TRBJ2-7; D perhaps matches TRBD2 (6 bases). Germline V gene sequence: CDR1 LNHDA, CDR2 SQIVND (reference sequence). This CDR3 is built from 14 residues. Trimming removed 3 bases from V and 1 base from J, with 10 bases in between. CDR3 protein: CASSIFGSSYEQYF. The DNA of the CDR3 is TGTGCCAGTAGTATCTTCGGGAGTTCCTACGAGCAGTACTTC.